Listed here are 10 T cell receptor beta chains from one sample, sequenced in a study of blood T cell repertoires in COVID-19. The data were produced by immunoSEQ multiplex PCR, yet TCRdb's version contains in-frame clones alone and is incomplete. The repertoire holds approximately 200,000 clones, roughly 80% seen once, with 3% to 3.5% in the top ten. Sequencing used peripheral blood. The receptor set was obtained from a woman under 40 who had recovered from COVID-19.

The chain combines TRBV13 with TRBJ2-1; a possible D gene is TRBD2 (6 bases). In germline, CDR1 is PRHDT, CDR2 FYEKMQ (reference sequence). V gave up 5 bases and J gave up 6 bases, with 14 bases separating them. This CDR3 is 14 amino acids long. The CDR3 bases are TGTGCCAGCAGCCATGAGCGGGCCTTCAATGAGCAGTTCTTC. Protein sequence: CASSHERAFNEQFF.

A few counts support this clone. The gene calls are TRBV6-1 and TRBJ2-7; 7 bases are a match to TRBD1. After removal of 1 base from V and 0 bases from J, the junction contained 0 bases not matched to a gene. Germline assignment: CDR1 MNHNS and CDR2 SASEGT. The CDR3 totals 14 residues. CDR3 nucleotides: TGTGCCAGCAGTGAAGGGGACAGCTCCTACGAGCAGTACTTC. Protein product: CASSEGDSSYEQYF.

The chain joins TRBV15 to TRBJ2-2; a possible D gene is TRBD2 (5 bases). Germline-derived CDR1 and CDR2 are LNHNV and YYDKDF (reference sequence). The V end lost 0 bases, the J end lost 7 bases, and 6 bases lay between the germline ends. CDR3 length equals 13 residues. The DNA of the CDR3 is TGTGCCACCAGCAGAGAGGGGAGCGGGGAGCTGTTTTTT. Protein product: CATSREGSGELFF.

The J gene is TRBJ2-3, the V gene TRBV24-1, with 7 bases aligning to TRBD1. This CDR3 is built from 14 residues. In germline, CDR1 is KGHDR, CDR2 SFDVKD. Losses at the gene ends were 4 bases for V and 4 bases for J; bases not matched to a gene: 4. The CDR3 DNA reads as TGTGCCACCAGTGAACAGGGGCTGGCAGATACGCAGTATTTT. This codes for CATSEQGLADTQYF.

V and J are TRBV28 and TRBJ2-7; 8 bases are a match to TRBD1. Germline CDR1 reads MDHEN; CDR2 reads SYDVKM. The CDR3 spans 15 residues. The V and J ends lost 4 bases and 0 bases, in that order; junction bases with no gene match: 5. The CDR3: CASSSTGVLSYEQYF. The CDR3 DNA follows: TGTGCCAGCAGTTCGACAGGGGTCCTCTCCTACGAGCAGTACTTC.

This clone was counted at least ten times. The V call is TRBV3-1 (or the pseudogene TRBV3-2), the J call TRBJ1-1; possible D gene TRBD1, 5 bases. V dropped 5 bases and J dropped 6 bases, with 10 bases sitting between them. The CDR3 length is 12 residues. Germline CDR1 and CDR2: LGHDT and YNNKEL (reference sequence). DNA of the CDR3: TGTGCCAGCAGCTTAAAAGGGGCTGAAGCTTTCTTT. Amino acid sequence: CASSLKGAEAFF.

The J gene is TRBJ2-7, the V gene TRBV6-5; TRBD1 aligns across 7 bases. Germline V gives CDR1 MNHEY, CDR2 SVGAGI. The CDR3 consists of 14 residues. V lost 5 bases to trimming and J lost 5 bases; unmatched junction nucleotides: 9. The CDR3 DNA is TGTGCCAGCAGTCTGGAGACAGGGATCGACGAGCAGTACTTC. Its protein is CASSLETGIDEQYF.

CDR3 in amino acids: CASSLDSYNEQFF. In DNA form, the CDR3 reads TGTGCCAGCAGTTTAGACAGCTACAATGAGCAGTTCTTC. The chain carries TRBV27 and TRBJ2-1; D perhaps matches TRBD1 (5 bases). CDR3 length equals 13 residues. Germline V gene lookup returns CDR1 MNHEY and CDR2 SMNVEV (reference sequence). Trimming left V 2 bases short and J 3 bases short, with 5 bases between.

This clone was counted between two and nine times. The V and J genes are TRBV6-5 and TRBJ1-6, with D tentatively TRBD1 (5 bases). Germline V gene sequence: CDR1 MNHEY, CDR2 SVGAGI. The CDR3 has 15 residues. V was cut by 2 bases and J by 7 bases, with 12 bases left in between. CDR3 sequence reads: CASSYGAGFNSPLHF. CDR3 DNA sequence: TGTGCCAGCAGTTACGGGGCAGGGTTCAATTCACCCCTCCACTTT.

The chain's CDR3 is CASSESGITGYGYTF. CDR3 coding DNA: TGTGCCAGCAGTGAATCGGGGATCACAGGGTATGGCTACACCTTC. The chain couples TRBV2 to TRBJ1-2; TRBD1 might be the D (6 bases). Per the germline V gene, CDR1 is SNHLY and CDR2 is FYNNEI. Trimming removed 2 bases from V and 5 bases from J, with 15 bases in between. The CDR3 spans 15 residues.